The 22 T cell receptor beta chains below were found in one sample sequenced in a study of T-cell reconstitution after alpha-beta-depleted transplantation in children. Preparation of the TCRbeta library used unique molecular identifiers. TCRdb reprocessed the PCR reads via MiXCR and lists one record per CDR3 protein. The sample consists of just over 950,000 distinct CDR3 sequences, around 30% of them appearing once. Here the sequenced sample was PBMCs, mostly from graft donor cells, taken 360 days after TCRalphabeta/CD19-depleted stem cell transplant. These receptors were taken from a boy younger than two who had a stem cell transplant for SCID, so the T cells may come from the graft donor.

The chain couples TRBV28 to TRBJ1-5; the D gene is possibly TRBD1 (6 bases). Trimming cost V 6 bases and J 11 bases, with 20 bases left between them. The CDR3 totals 14 residues. Germline V gene sequence: CDR1 MDHEN, CDR2 SYDVKM. CDR3 in amino acids: CASSPGRGGRAQHF. CDR3 nucleotides: TGTGCCAGCAGCCCGGGAAGGGGGGGACGGGCCCAGCATTTT.

This chain connects TRBV5-1 to TRBJ2-7; D might be TRBD2 (5 bases). The V and J ends lost 1 base and 2 bases respectively, with 13 bases between them. This CDR3 spans 15 amino acids. Germline V gene data show CDR1 as SGHRS and CDR2 as YFSETQ. CDR3 sequence reads: CASSLNSGSPYEQYF. CDR3 nucleotide sequence: TGCGCCAGCAGCTTGAATTCGGGGAGCCCCTACGAGCAGTACTTC.

V usage is TRBV7-9 and J usage is TRBJ1-1, with D unresolved. Germline CDR1 and CDR2: SEHNR and FQNEAQ (reference sequence). This CDR3 is built from 15 residues. The V end was cut by 5 bases, the J end by 1 base, with 14 bases between. CDR3 protein: CASSPLGPANTEAFF. The CDR3 bases are TGTGCCAGCAGCCCCCTTGGTCCAGCGAACACTGAAGCTTTCTTT.

The chain joins TRBV28 to TRBJ2-7; TRBD1 aligns across 7 bases. Germline values: CDR1 MDHEN, CDR2 SYDVKM. The CDR3 loop spans 15 amino acids. V was clipped by 3 bases and J by 4 bases; unmatched bases: 9. Here the CDR3 reads CASSFGDRVKYEQYF. CDR3 nucleotide sequence: TGTGCCAGCAGTTTCGGCGACAGGGTCAAATACGAGCAGTACTTC.

This chain links TRBV12-3 or TRBV12-4 with TRBJ2-1; 16 bases are shared with TRBD2. V gave up 5 bases and J gave up 8 bases; unmatched junction bases: 15. This CDR3 is built from 19 residues. CDR3 coding DNA: TGTGCCAGCAGTCTAGGGCCGGGACTAGCGGGGGGGCCGACAGATGAGCAGTTCTTC. It is translated as CASSLGPGLAGGPTDEQFF.

This rearrangement joins TRBV5-5 to TRBJ2-5, with a possible D match to TRBD1 (5 bases). Between the trimmed V and J ends, which lost 0 bases and 3 bases, there was a span of 9 bases. CDR1 is SGHKS and CDR2 is YYEKEE in the germline V gene (reference sequence). This CDR3 contains 14 residues. In DNA, the CDR3 is TGTGCCAGCAGCTTGGTGACAGCGAAAGAGACCCAGTACTTC. Amino acid sequence: CASSLVTAKETQYF.

The chain is built from TRBV18 and TRBJ1-4; D not resolved. The CDR3 runs to 17 residues. The V end lost 3 bases, the J end lost 4 bases, and 18 bases lay between the germline ends. Germline CDR1 reads KGHSH; CDR2 reads LQKENI. In nucleotides, the CDR3 is TGTGCCAGCTCACCGACTGAGGAAAAGAGCCTTAATGAAAAACTGTTTTTT. Its protein is CASSPTEEKSLNEKLFF.

This chain connects TRBV5-1 to TRBJ1-5; 7 nucleotides align to TRBD1. The CDR3 consists of 15 residues. Germline V gene sequence: CDR1 SGHRS, CDR2 YFSETQ. With 4 bases clipped from V and 6 bases from J, the junction kept 10 bases outside the gene matches. The CDR3 here is CASSPGTEAVQPQHF. The CDR3 bases are TGCGCCAGCAGCCCCGGGACAGAGGCAGTTCAGCCCCAGCATTTT.

A few counts support this clonotype. CDR3 in DNA: TGTGCCAGCAGCCGGGGTAAGGGACAGACCTACGAGCAGTACTTC. It is translated as CASSRGKGQTYEQYF. The chain uses TRBV12-3 or TRBV12-4 and TRBJ2-7, with 7 nucleotides matching TRBD1. Trimming removed 6 bases from V and 2 bases from J; junction bases left unmatched: 10. The CDR3 consists of 15 residues.

There are many counts of this clonotype. The genes are TRBV5-1 and TRBJ2-3; 11 bases match TRBD1. Per germline, CDR1 SGHRS and CDR2 YFSETQ. The CDR3 extends over 14 amino acids. With 3 bases clipped from V and 3 bases from J, the junction kept 0 bases outside the gene matches. CDR3 sequence reads: CASSWDRGTDTQYF. The CDR3 DNA reads TGCGCCAGCAGCTGGGACAGGGGGACAGATACGCAGTATTTT.

There are a few counts of this clonotype. This chain uses TRBV10-3 with TRBJ2-1, with TRBD2 matching 8 bases. The V and J ends lost 9 bases and 6 bases, in that order; junction bases with no gene match: 10. The CDR3 loop spans 14 amino acids. Germline CDR1 and CDR2: ENHRY and SYGVKD. The CDR3 DNA reads TGTGCCATGGCACGGGGGGGCTTGGTCAATGAGCAGTTCTTC. Translating gives CAMARGGLVNEQFF.

J is TRBJ2-2 and V is TRBV9, with D perhaps matching TRBD1 (7 bases). The CDR3 is 15 residues long. V was trimmed by 4 bases and J by 7 bases, leaving 17 bases between them. CDR1 and CDR2 (germline): SGDLS, YYNGEE. The CDR3 bases are TGTGCCAGCAGCCCAAGGACAGGAGGGTACGGGGAGCTGTTTTTT. Translation: CASSPRTGGYGELFF.

The chain has TRBV5-1 and TRBJ2-5; tentatively, D is TRBD2 (6 bases). The V end was cut by 4 bases, the J end by 4 bases, with 20 bases between. The germline gives CDR1 SGHRS, CDR2 YFSETQ. This CDR3 has 16 amino acids. CDR3 nucleotide sequence: TGCGCCAGCAGCAATACCTATATACGGAGGGGAGAGACCCAGTACTTC. Amino acids: CASSNTYIRRGETQYF.

The chain couples TRBV27 to TRBJ1-5, with D uncertain. This CDR3 region has 16 residues. The germline gives CDR1 MNHEY, CDR2 SMNVEV (reference sequence). Trimming pared 0 bases from V and 4 bases from J, leaving 13 bases between. This chain's CDR3 is CASSLSFGEANQPQHF. The CDR3 bases are TGTGCCAGCAGTTTATCCTTCGGGGAAGCAAATCAGCCCCAGCATTTT.

This rearrangement joins TRBV5-1 to TRBJ2-7; unclear D gene. Germline CDR1 reads SGHRS; CDR2 reads YFSETQ. CDR3 length equals 16 residues. Trimming shortened V by 0 bases and J by 4 bases, and 17 bases separated the two germline ends. This CDR3 is CASSLGSGVVSYEQYF. The CDR3 nucleotides read TGCGCCAGCAGCTTGGGGTCTGGGGTAGTCTCGTACGAGCAGTACTTC.

The sample holds a few counts of this clonotype. The chain recombines TRBV5-5 with TRBJ2-3; TRBD1 is a possible D gene (6 bases). CDR3 length: 15 residues. Deletions cut 0 bases from V and 6 bases from J, with 14 bases between. The V gene's germline CDR1 is SGHKS and CDR2 YYEKEE (reference sequence). The CDR3 sequence: CASSLGPTGFDTQYF. The CDR3 DNA sequence: TGTGCCAGCAGCTTGGGCCCCACAGGGTTTGATACGCAGTATTTT.

The chain recombines TRBV20-1 with TRBJ1-5; no clear D gene. The CDR3 consists of 13 residues. Trimming removed 0 bases at V and 4 bases at J, with 7 bases between. Germline V gives CDR1 DFQATT, CDR2 SNEGSKA (reference sequence). Written as DNA, the CDR3 is TGCAGTGCTAGAGAGACCCAAAATCAGCCCCAGCATTTT. This sequence encodes CSARETQNQPQHF.

The chain couples TRBV27 to TRBJ2-5; D uncertain. From germline, CDR1 is MNHEY and CDR2 SMNVEV (reference sequence). The CDR3 is 14 residues long. V was trimmed by 5 bases and J by 1 base, leaving 11 bases between them. The CDR3 sequence: CASSRRVTQETQYF. DNA of the CDR3: TGTGCCAGCAGTCGCCGGGTCACCCAAGAGACCCAGTACTTC.

V gene TRBV20-1 combines with J gene TRBJ1-5, with TRBD1 matching 7 bases. With 3 bases clipped from V and 11 bases from J, the junction kept 22 bases outside the gene matches. CDR3 size: 17 residues. Germline V gene lookup returns CDR1 DFQATT and CDR2 SNEGSKA (reference sequence). The CDR3: CSASRRGPVGVNRAQHF. Here the CDR3 DNA reads TGCAGTGCTAGTCGTAGGGGGCCCGTAGGGGTCAATCGAGCCCAGCATTTT.

This clonotype was detected a few times. V usage is TRBV10-2 and J usage is TRBJ2-1; D unresolved. The germline gives CDR1 WSHSY, CDR2 SAAADI. The CDR3 contains 13 residues. Trimming removed 6 bases at V and 11 bases at J, with 17 bases between. The CDR3 region has the DNA TGCGCCAGCAGGAAAGGCCCCGGTAATAAGCAGTTCTTC. This translates into CASRKGPGNKQFF.

This clonotype was seen a few times. The J gene is TRBJ1-1, the V gene TRBV7-2; D might be TRBD1 (6 bases). Trimming took off 8 bases at V and 3 bases at J, with 19 bases between the two ends. The germline gives CDR1 SGHTA, CDR2 FQGNSA. The CDR3 extends over 15 amino acids. The CDR3 loop reads CASFEIGDTDTEAFF. Here the CDR3 DNA reads TGTGCCAGCTTTGAGATAGGGGACACTGACACTGAAGCTTTCTTT.

This clonotype was detected only a few times. The V call is TRBV7-9, the J call TRBJ1-2; 8 nucleotides match TRBD1. From germline, CDR1 is SEHNR and CDR2 FQNEAQ (reference sequence). Trimming removed 5 bases from V and 0 bases from J; junction bases left unmatched: 5. There are 15 residues in the CDR3. CDR3 amino acids: CASSTGQGSNYGYTF. CDR3 DNA sequence: TGTGCCAGCAGCACCGGACAGGGCTCTAACTATGGCTACACCTTC.